These 16 T cell receptor beta chains were sequenced from one sample in a study of identical twins. Via MiXCR, TCRdb re-called the 5' RACE reads, giving one row per CDR3 protein. The top ten hold about 9.1% of the sample, which has a few hundred thousand distinct CDR3 sequences, about 10% seen once. The sequencing sample was made of naive T cells sorted from blood. The source of these receptors is a woman between 45 and 65 years old in good health.

This clonotype was detected a few times. The chain recombines TRBV5-6 with TRBJ2-7, with D unclear. CDR3 size: 12 residues. Per germline, CDR1 SGHDT and CDR2 YYEEEE. V was pared by 2 bases and J by 7 bases, with 10 bases between. This CDR3 is CASSFSRDEQYV. CDR3 nucleotides: TGTGCCAGCAGCTTTTCGAGAGATGAGCAGTACGTC.

This clonotype was observed a few times. V gene TRBV10-2 combines with J gene TRBJ2-7, with TRBD2 matching over 9 bases. Germline V CDR1 and CDR2: WSHSY, SAAADI. The V segment lost 4 bases and the J segment 0 bases; nucleotides outside the gene matches: 4. This CDR3 spans 15 amino acids. The CDR3 region has the DNA TGCGCCAGCAGTGGGGTTAGCGGGAGCTCCTACGAGCAGTACGTC. Its protein product is CASSGVSGSSYEQYV.

Only a few counts were recorded for this clonotype. This rearrangement joins TRBV29-1 to TRBJ2-1; 7 nucleotides match TRBD1. The CDR3 totals 14 residues. V lost 0 bases and J lost 6; bases outside the gene matches: 5. The germline gives CDR1 SQVTM, CDR2 ANQGSEA. CDR3 amino acids: CSVEDRPGGNEQFF. The CDR3, as DNA: TGCAGCGTTGAAGATCGTCCAGGGGGCAATGAGCAGTTCTTC.

The chain joins TRBV29-1 to TRBJ2-7; the D call may be TRBD1 or TRBD2 (5 bases each). CDR3 size: 10 residues. The V end was cut by 4 bases, the J end by 4 bases, with 5 bases between. The germline CDR1 and CDR2 sequences are SQVTM and ANQGSEA. CDR3 loop: CSVGGYEQYF. The CDR3 nucleotides are TGCAGCGTTGGGGGGTACGAGCAGTACTTC.

The chain has TRBV2 and TRBJ2-1, with D unresolved. CDR1 and CDR2 (germline): SNHLY, FYNNEI. CDR3 size: 16 residues. Trimming took 2 bases from V and 0 from J, leaving 11 bases between them. The CDR3 nucleotides read TGTGCCAGCAGTGAAAGGCTCCCGAGCTCCTACAATGAGCAGTTCTTC. Encoded protein: CASSERLPSSYNEQFF.

The J gene is TRBJ1-6, the V gene TRBV10-3, with D hard to call. Germline V CDR1 and CDR2: ENHRY, SYGVKD. Trimming took off 4 bases at V and 5 bases at J, with 6 bases between the two ends. The CDR3 is made up of 13 amino acids. The CDR3 bases are TGTGCCATCAGTGCGAGTAATAATTCACCCCTCCACTTT. This translates into CAISASNNSPLHF.

Written as DNA, the CDR3 is TGTGCCAGTAGTAAACTAGCGGGAGACCGCTACAATGAGCAGTTCTTC. This gives the protein CASSKLAGDRYNEQFF. The chain joins TRBV19 to TRBJ2-1; 11 bases map to TRBD2. V lost 4 bases and J lost 3; bases outside the gene matches: 5. The germline gives CDR1 LNHDA, CDR2 SQIVND (reference sequence). CDR3 length: 16 residues.

In this sample, this clonotype turned up many times. The CDR3 nucleotides are TGTGCCAGCAGTTTGGGGGGCGCAGTCACTGAAGCTTTCTTT. Residues: CASSLGGAVTEAFF. This chain connects TRBV27 to TRBJ1-1, with TRBD1 as a possible D gene (6 bases). This CDR3 region has 14 residues. Looked up from germline, CDR1 is MNHEY and CDR2 is SMNVEV (reference sequence). V lost 3 bases, J lost 4 bases, and 12 bases lay in between.

The rearrangement links TRBV19 to TRBJ2-1; 8 nucleotides match TRBD2. The germline V gene encodes CDR1 LNHDA and CDR2 SQIVND (reference sequence). Trimming took 1 base from V and 8 from J; bases not matched to a gene: 7. The CDR3 has 15 amino acids. CDR3 bases: TGTGCCAGTAGTATAGTCGGGAGGGCAGTCTATGAGCAGTTCTTC. Residues: CASSIVGRAVYEQFF. The full variable domain, completed using reference TRBV19 and TRBJ2-1, is DGGITQSPKYLFRKEGQNVTLSCEQNLNHDAMYWYRQDPGQGLRLIYYSQIVNDFQKGDIAEGYSVSREKKESFPLTVTSAQKNPTAFYLCASSIVGRAVYEQFFGPGTRLTVL.

CDR3 amino acids: CASSPGPRMGEQYF. The CDR3 DNA follows: TGTGCCAGCAGTCCCGGGCCCCGGATGGGAGAGCAGTACTTC. The chain employs TRBV12-3 or TRBV12-4 and TRBJ2-7; no firm D call. The CDR3 covers 14 residues. V lost 5 bases and J lost 7, with 18 bases in between.

This clonotype was observed a handful of times. The chain is built from TRBV12-3 or TRBV12-4 and TRBJ2-1; 9 bases agree with TRBD2. V trimming: 10 bases; J trimming: 9 bases; junction bases outside the gene matches: 4. This CDR3 is 11 amino acids long. CDR3: CATFSGSEQFF. The CDR3, as DNA: TGTGCCACTTTTAGCGGGAGTGAGCAGTTCTTC.

This clonotype was counted only a few times. This chain links TRBV10-1 with TRBJ2-1, with 9 bases matching TRBD2. Germline CDR1 reads WNHNN; CDR2 reads SYGVQD (reference sequence). The CDR3 extends over 15 amino acids. The J segment lost 6 bases and the V segment lost 3 bases, leaving 6 bases of the junction unmatched. CDR3 residues: CASSEGLAGTNEQFF. DNA of the CDR3: TGCGCCAGCAGTGAAGGGCTAGCGGGGACCAATGAGCAGTTCTTC.

The table lists this clonotype with a few counts. The chain couples TRBV4-1 to TRBJ2-1, with TRBD2 matching 7 bases. With V trimmed by 4 bases and J by 2 bases, 5 bases remained unmatched. Germline V gene lookup returns CDR1 MGHRA and CDR2 YSYEKL. This CDR3 has 15 amino acids. The CDR3 loop reads CASSPRAGAYNEQFF. The CDR3 DNA is TGCGCCAGCAGCCCGAGGGCGGGGGCCTACAATGAGCAGTTCTTC.

Only a few counts were recorded for this clonotype. This rearrangement joins TRBV24-1 to TRBJ2-1, with TRBD2 matching over 16 bases. The germline V gene has CDR1 KGHDR and CDR2 SFDVKD. V lost 4 bases, J lost 9 bases, and 14 bases stayed unmatched. The CDR3 spans 19 residues. The CDR3 here is CATSDSGLAGGLRLGEQFF. In DNA form, the CDR3 reads TGTGCCACCAGTGACTCGGGACTAGCGGGAGGGTTGAGATTGGGTGAGCAGTTCTTC.

This clonotype was observed a few times. The chain couples TRBV15 to TRBJ2-2, with 9 positions matching TRBD1. The CDR3 covers 19 residues. With V trimmed by 6 bases and J by 6 bases, 20 bases remained unmatched. The germline V gene has CDR1 LNHNV and CDR2 YYDKDF (reference sequence). CDR3 amino acids: CATREPGQGVWGRSGELFF. CDR3 nucleotide sequence: TGTGCCACCAGAGAACCGGGACAGGGTGTCTGGGGGCGATCCGGGGAGCTGTTTTTT.

This clonotype was detected only a few times. The chain links TRBV29-1 to TRBJ2-5; D is possibly TRBD1 or TRBD2 (5 bases each). CDR1 and CDR2 from the germline V gene are SQVTM and ANQGSEA. Trimming stripped 0 bases from V and 1 base from J, with 18 bases between. This CDR3 comprises 17 residues. CDR3 in amino acids: CSVEEGVGRPFQETQYF. The CDR3 DNA sequence: TGCAGCGTTGAAGAGGGGGTTGGCAGGCCCTTCCAAGAGACCCAGTACTTC.